The next 16 T cell receptor beta chains were all read from a single sample in a study of tumour-infiltrating T cells in Burkitt lymphoma. Clones were sequenced by immunoSEQ multiplex PCR, and TCRdb holds only the in-frame ones, with some missing. Among approximately 46,000 clones, 30% to 40% were seen once, and the ten largest hold approximately 2.6%. Sequencing input: tumor tissue. The receptors here all came from a human donor with Burkitt lymphoma.

This clone showed up just a few times. V gene TRBV5-4 combines with J gene TRBJ1-4, with D perhaps TRBD1 (5 bases). V shed 0 bases and J shed 13 bases, with 13 bases lying between them. CDR1 is SGHNT and CDR2 is YYREEE in the germline V gene (reference sequence). The CDR3 spans 13 residues. In DNA form, the CDR3 reads TGTGCCAGCAGCTTGGAGAAGGGGAACAGACTGTTTTTT. This sequence encodes CASSLEKGNRLFF.

This clone was seen more than once but under ten times. The rearrangement joins TRBV18 to TRBJ2-5; D call uncertain. CDR3 length: 12 residues. Deletions cut 5 bases from V and 0 bases from J, with 4 bases between. Per germline, CDR1 KGHSH and CDR2 LQKENI. This CDR3 reads CASSKYQETQYF. DNA for the CDR3: TGTGCCAGCTCAAAGTACCAAGAGACCCAGTACTTC. Based on the CDR3 plus reference TRBV18 and TRBJ2-5, the full variable domain is NAGVMQNPRHLVRRRGQEARLRCSPMKGHSHVYWYRQLPEEGLKFMVYLQKENIIDESGMPKERFSAEFPKEGPSILRIQQVVRGDSAAYFCASSKYQETQYFGPGTRLLVL.

The chain links TRBV5-4 to TRBJ2-3; D ambiguous. V lost 2 bases, J lost 4 bases, and 11 bases lay in between. The CDR3 contains 14 residues. Germline CDR1 is SGHNT and CDR2 is YYREEE (reference sequence). CDR3 sequence reads: CASSLSRAADTQYF. The CDR3 coding sequence is TGTGCCAGCAGCTTATCCCGGGCGGCAGATACGCAGTATTTT.

This clone was seen more than once but under ten times. DNA for the CDR3: TGTGCCAGCAGCACACAGGGTAACACTGAAGCTTTCTTT. Protein product: CASSTQGNTEAFF. The genes are TRBV9 and TRBJ1-1, with TRBD1 as a possible D gene (6 bases). In germline, CDR1 is SGDLS, CDR2 YYNGEE. Trimming pared 4 bases from V and 2 bases from J, leaving 9 bases between. The CDR3 runs 13 residues. Looking up the rest from reference TRBV9 and TRBJ1-1 gives the full variable domain: DSGVTQTPKHLITATGQRVTLRCSPRSGDLSVYWYQQSLDQGLQFLIQYYNGEERAKGNILERFSAQQFPDLHSELNLSSLELGDSALYFCASSTQGNTEAFFGQGTRLTVV.

There are a few counts of this clone. This sequence joins TRBV9 and TRBJ2-1; the match to TRBD2 covers 10 bases. After removal of 1 base from V and 8 bases from J, the junction contained 3 bases not matched to a gene. The CDR3 has 14 residues. Per germline, CDR1 SGDLS and CDR2 YYNGEE. The CDR3 spells CASSVPAGGHEQFF. Written as DNA, the CDR3 is TGTGCCAGCAGCGTACCAGCGGGGGGGCATGAGCAGTTCTTC.

V and J are TRBV2 and TRBJ2-5; no clear D. Germline-derived CDR1 and CDR2 are SNHLY and FYNNEI. V lost 4 bases and J lost 4, with 7 bases in between. The CDR3 totals 12 residues. CDR3 nucleotide sequence: TGTGCCAGCAGTGTAAATCGAGAGACCCAGTACTTC. This encodes CASSVNRETQYF.

This clone was observed a handful of times. V usage is TRBV13 and J usage is TRBJ1-6, with TRBD1 as a possible D gene (5 bases). V shed 5 bases and J shed 9 bases, with 14 bases lying between them. The CDR3 totals 14 residues. The germline V gene has CDR1 PRHDT and CDR2 FYEKMQ (reference sequence). This chain's CDR3 is CASSQRGRGSPLHF. The CDR3 DNA follows: TGTGCCAGCAGCCAACGGGGGAGGGGTTCACCCCTCCACTTT.

J is TRBJ1-5 and V is TRBV7-2; maybe TRBD1 (5 bases). The CDR3 totals 16 residues. Trimming cost V 5 bases and J 1 base, with 15 bases left between them. Per the germline V gene, CDR1 is SGHTA and CDR2 is FQGNSA. CDR3 sequence (DNA): TGTGCCAGCAGCCGAGGTAGGGGTGGGAGCAATCAGCCCCAGCATTTT. Its protein product is CASSRGRGGSNQPQHF.

This clone was found a few times. V gene TRBV5-1 combines with J gene TRBJ2-3, with D possibly matching TRBD2 (5 bases). With 0 bases removed from V and 3 bases from J, the gap between germline ends came to 14 bases. Looked up from germline, CDR1 is SGHRS and CDR2 is YFSETQ. The CDR3 runs 16 residues. In DNA form, the CDR3 reads TGCGCCAGCAGCTTGGCCGAGGTGAGGGCAACAGATACGCAGTATTTT. Protein product: CASSLAEVRATDTQYF.

CDR3 bases: TGTGCCAGCAGTGGGGCTATGCAAGAGACCCAGTACTTC. Translated, it gives CASSGAMQETQYF. The rearrangement links TRBV2 to TRBJ2-5, with D uncertain. Trimming left V 4 bases short and J 2 bases short, with 8 bases between. Germline CDR1 reads SNHLY; CDR2 reads FYNNEI. CDR3 length equals 13 residues. The variable domain in full, completed from reference TRBV2 and TRBJ2-5, reads EPEVTQTPSHQVTQMGQEVILRCVPISNHLYFYWYRQILGQKVEFLVSFYNNEISEKSEIFDDQFSVERPDGSNFTLKIRSTKLEDSAMYFCASSGAMQETQYFGPGTRLLVL.

The chain uses TRBV9 and TRBJ2-7, with a tentative D call TRBD1 (6 bases). V was trimmed by 2 bases and J by 3 bases, leaving 15 bases between them. The CDR3 extends over 15 amino acids. Germline V lookup: CDR1 SGDLS, CDR2 YYNGEE. The CDR3 DNA follows: TGTGCCAGCAGCGTCAACCCGACAGGAAACTACGAGCAGTACTTC. Its translation is CASSVNPTGNYEQYF.

V is TRBV20-1 and J is TRBJ2-5; weak D call: TRBD2 (5 bases). Trimming pared 7 bases from V and 5 bases from J, leaving 11 bases between. Germline values: CDR1 DFQATT, CDR2 SNEGSKA (reference sequence). The CDR3 runs to 11 residues. CDR3 nucleotides: TGCAGTGTTGAGGGATGGGAGACCCAGTACTTC. This sequence encodes CSVEGWETQYF.

This clone was found a few times. The chain combines TRBV5-1 with TRBJ2-2, with a tentative D call TRBD2 (5 bases). Trimming removed 5 bases from V and 2 bases from J, with 13 bases in between. Per the germline V gene, CDR1 is SGHRS and CDR2 is YFSETQ. The CDR3 consists of 15 residues. The CDR3 DNA sequence: TGCGCCAGCAGTGTCTCGGGGAGAAACACCGGGGAGCTGTTTTTT. This gives the protein CASSVSGRNTGELFF.

This chain uses TRBV6-1 with TRBJ2-2, with TRBD2 as a possible D gene (5 bases). The length of the CDR3 is 18 residues. The V end lost 3 bases, the J end lost 6 bases, and 23 bases lay between the germline ends. In germline, CDR1 is MNHNS, CDR2 SASEGT. CDR3 DNA sequence: TGTGCCAGCAGTGACACTCTGGACGGCCGGACGAGGGCCGGGGAGCTGTTTTTT. Encoded protein: CASSDTLDGRTRAGELFF.

The rearrangement uses TRBV12-2 and TRBJ1-2. TRBV12-2 is shown as a pseudogene. The CDR3 has 10 amino acids. The CDR3 nucleotides are TGCCCAAGGGGAGGCGATGGCTACACCTTC. It translates to CPRGGDGYTF.

V and J are TRBV7-2 and TRBJ1-1; D unclear. Germline V CDR1 and CDR2: SGHTA, FQGNSA. V lost 1 base, J lost 5 bases, and 8 bases lay in between. The CDR3 is 13 residues long. The CDR3 loop reads CASSLGKKTEAFF. CDR3 coding DNA: TGTGCCAGCAGCTTAGGGAAAAAAACTGAAGCTTTCTTT.